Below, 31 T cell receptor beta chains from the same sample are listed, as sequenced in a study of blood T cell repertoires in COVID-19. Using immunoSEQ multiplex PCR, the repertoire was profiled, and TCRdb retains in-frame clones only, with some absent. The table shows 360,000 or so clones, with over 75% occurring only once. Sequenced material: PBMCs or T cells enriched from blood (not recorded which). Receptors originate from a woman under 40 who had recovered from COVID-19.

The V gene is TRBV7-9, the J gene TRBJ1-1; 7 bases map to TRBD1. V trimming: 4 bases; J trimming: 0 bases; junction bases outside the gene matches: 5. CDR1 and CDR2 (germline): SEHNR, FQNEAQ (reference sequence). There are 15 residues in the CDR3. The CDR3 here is CASSSPTGMNTEAFF. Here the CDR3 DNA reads TGTGCCAGCAGCTCACCGACAGGGATGAACACTGAAGCTTTCTTT. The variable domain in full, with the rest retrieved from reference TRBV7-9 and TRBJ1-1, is DTGVSQNPRHKITKRGQNVTFRCDPISEHNRLYWYRQTLGQGPEFLTYFQNEAQLEKSRLLSDRFSAERPKGSFSTLEIQRTEQGDSAMYLCASSSPTGMNTEAFFGQGTRLTVV.

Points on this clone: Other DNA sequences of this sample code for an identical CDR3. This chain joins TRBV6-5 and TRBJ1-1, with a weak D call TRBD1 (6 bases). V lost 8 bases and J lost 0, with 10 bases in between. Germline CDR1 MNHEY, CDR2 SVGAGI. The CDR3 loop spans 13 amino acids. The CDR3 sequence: CASSGQMNTEAFF. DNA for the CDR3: TGTGCCAGCTCCGGACAGATGAACACTGAAGCTTTCTTT.

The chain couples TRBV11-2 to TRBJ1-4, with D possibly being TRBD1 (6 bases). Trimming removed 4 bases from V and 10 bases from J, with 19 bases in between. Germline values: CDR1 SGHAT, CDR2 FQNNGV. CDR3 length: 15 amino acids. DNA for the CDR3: TGTGCCAGCAGCTACAACAGGGAGTCGGCTGGAAAACTGTTTTTT. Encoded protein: CASSYNRESAGKLFF.

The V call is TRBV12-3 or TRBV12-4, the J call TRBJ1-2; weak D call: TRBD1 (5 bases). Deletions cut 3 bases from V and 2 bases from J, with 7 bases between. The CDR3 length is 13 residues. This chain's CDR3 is CASSFDRNYGYTF. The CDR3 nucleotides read TGTGCCAGCAGTTTTGACAGAAACTATGGCTACACCTTC.

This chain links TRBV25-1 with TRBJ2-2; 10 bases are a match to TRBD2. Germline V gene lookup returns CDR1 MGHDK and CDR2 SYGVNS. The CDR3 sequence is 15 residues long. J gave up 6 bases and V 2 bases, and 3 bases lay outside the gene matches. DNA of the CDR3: TGTGCCAGCAGTGAAATAGCGGGAGGCCCCGGGGAGCTGTTTTTT. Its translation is CASSEIAGGPGELFF.

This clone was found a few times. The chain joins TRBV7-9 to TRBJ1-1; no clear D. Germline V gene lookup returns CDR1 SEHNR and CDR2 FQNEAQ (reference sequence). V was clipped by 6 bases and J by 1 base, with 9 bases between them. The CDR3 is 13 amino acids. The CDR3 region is CASRLTSNTEAFF. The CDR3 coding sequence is TGTGCCAGCAGACTTACGTCGAACACTGAAGCTTTCTTT. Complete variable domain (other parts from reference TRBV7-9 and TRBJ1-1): DTGVSQNPRHKITKRGQNVTFRCDPISEHNRLYWYRQTLGQGPEFLTYFQNEAQLEKSRLLSDRFSAERPKGSFSTLEIQRTEQGDSAMYLCASRLTSNTEAFFGQGTRLTVV.

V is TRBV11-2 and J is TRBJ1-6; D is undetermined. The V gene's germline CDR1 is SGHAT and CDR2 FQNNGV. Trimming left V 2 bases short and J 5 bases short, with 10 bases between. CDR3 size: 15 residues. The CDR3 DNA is TGTGCCAGCAGCTTATATGATGCAGATAATTCACCCCTCCACTTT. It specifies CASSLYDADNSPLHF.

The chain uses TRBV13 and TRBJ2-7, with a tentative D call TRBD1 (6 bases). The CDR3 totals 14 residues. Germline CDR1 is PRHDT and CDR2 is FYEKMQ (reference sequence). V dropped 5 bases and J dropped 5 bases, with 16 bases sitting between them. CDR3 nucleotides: TGTGCCAGCAGCCTGGGACATGGGTTCAACGAGCAGTACTTC. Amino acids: CASSLGHGFNEQYF.

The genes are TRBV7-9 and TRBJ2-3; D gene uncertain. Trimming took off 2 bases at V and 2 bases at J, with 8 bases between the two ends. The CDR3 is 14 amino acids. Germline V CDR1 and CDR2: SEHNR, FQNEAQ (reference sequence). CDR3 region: CASSLLQATDTQYF. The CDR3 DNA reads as TGTGCCAGCAGCTTACTGCAAGCCACAGATACGCAGTATTTT.

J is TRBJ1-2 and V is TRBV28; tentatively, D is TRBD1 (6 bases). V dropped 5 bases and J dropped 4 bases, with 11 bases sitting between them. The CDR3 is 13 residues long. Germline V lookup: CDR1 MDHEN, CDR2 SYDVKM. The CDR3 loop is CASSTGQSYGYTF. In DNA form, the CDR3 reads TGTGCCAGCAGTACCGGACAGTCCTATGGCTACACCTTC.

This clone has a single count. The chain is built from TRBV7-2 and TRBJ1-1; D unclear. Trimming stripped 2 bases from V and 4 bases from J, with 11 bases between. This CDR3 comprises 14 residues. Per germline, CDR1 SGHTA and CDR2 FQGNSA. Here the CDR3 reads CASSLRGKVTEAFF. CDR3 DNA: TGTGCCAGCAGCTTACGGGGAAAGGTCACTGAAGCTTTCTTT.

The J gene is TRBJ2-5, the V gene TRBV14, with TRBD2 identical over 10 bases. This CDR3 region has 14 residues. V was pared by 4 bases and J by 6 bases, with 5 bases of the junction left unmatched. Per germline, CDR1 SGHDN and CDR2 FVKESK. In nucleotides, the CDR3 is TGTGCCAGCAGCCTCAGCGGGGGGGGACAGACCCAGTACTTC. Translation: CASSLSGGGQTQYF.

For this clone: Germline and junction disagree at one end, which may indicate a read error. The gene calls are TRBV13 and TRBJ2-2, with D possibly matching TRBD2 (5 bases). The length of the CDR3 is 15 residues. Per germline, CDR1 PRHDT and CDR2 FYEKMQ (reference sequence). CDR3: CASSIGARDTGELFF. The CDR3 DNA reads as TGTGCCAGCAGCATAGGAGCGAGGGACACCGGGGAGCTGTTTTTT.

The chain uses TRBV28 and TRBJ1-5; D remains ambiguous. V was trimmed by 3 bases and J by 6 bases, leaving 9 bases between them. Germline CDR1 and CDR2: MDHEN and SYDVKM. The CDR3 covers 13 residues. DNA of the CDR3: TGTGCCAGCAGTTTTTTCAGTGGTCAGCCCCAGCATTTT. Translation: CASSFFSGQPQHF. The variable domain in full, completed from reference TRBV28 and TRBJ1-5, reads DVKVTQSSRYLVKRTGEKVFLECVQDMDHENMFWYRQDPGLGLRLIYFSYDVKMKEKGDIPEGYSVSREKKERFSLILESASTNQTSMYLCASSFFSGQPQHFGDGTRLSIL.

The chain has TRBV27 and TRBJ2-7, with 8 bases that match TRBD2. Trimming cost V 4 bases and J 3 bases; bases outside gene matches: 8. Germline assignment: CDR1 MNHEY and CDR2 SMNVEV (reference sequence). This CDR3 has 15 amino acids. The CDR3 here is CASSWAGGSSYEQYF. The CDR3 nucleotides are TGTGCCAGCAGTTGGGCGGGGGGAAGCAGCTACGAGCAGTACTTC.

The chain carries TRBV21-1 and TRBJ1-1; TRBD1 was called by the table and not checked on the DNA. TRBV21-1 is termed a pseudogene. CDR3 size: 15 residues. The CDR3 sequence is CASSKPGQMNTEAFF. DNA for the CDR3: TGTGCCAGCAGCAAGCCGGGACAAATGAACACTGAAGCTTTCTTT.

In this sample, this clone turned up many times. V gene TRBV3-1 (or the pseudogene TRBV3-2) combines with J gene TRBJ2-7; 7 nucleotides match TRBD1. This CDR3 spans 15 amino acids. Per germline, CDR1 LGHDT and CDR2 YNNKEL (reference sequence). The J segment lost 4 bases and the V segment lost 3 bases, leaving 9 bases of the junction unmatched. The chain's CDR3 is CASSHIGQGDYEQYF. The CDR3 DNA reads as TGTGCCAGCAGCCATATCGGGCAGGGGGATTACGAGCAGTACTTC.

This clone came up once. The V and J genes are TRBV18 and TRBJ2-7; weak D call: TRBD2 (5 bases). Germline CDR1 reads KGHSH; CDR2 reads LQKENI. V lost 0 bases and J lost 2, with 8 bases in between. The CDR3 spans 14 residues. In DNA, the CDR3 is TGTGCCAGCTCACCACCGATGACTACCTACGAGCAGTACTTC. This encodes CASSPPMTTYEQYF.

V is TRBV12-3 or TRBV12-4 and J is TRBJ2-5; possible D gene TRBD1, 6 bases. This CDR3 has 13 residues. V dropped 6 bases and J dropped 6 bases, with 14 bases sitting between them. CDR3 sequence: CASRLGTIQTQYF. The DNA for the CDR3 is TGTGCCAGCAGACTCGGGACAATACAGACCCAGTACTTC.

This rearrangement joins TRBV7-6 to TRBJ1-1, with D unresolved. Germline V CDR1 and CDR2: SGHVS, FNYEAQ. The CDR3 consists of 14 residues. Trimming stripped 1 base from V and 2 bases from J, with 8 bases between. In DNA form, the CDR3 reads TGTGCCAGCAGCTTAGGGGAGGGAAACACTGAAGCTTTCTTT. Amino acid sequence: CASSLGEGNTEAFF.

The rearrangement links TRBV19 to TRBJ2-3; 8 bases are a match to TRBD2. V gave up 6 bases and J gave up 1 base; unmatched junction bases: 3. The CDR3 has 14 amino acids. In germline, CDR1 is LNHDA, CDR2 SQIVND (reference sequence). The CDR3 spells CASRTGGGTDTQYF. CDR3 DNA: TGTGCCAGTAGGACGGGAGGGGGCACAGATACGCAGTATTTT.

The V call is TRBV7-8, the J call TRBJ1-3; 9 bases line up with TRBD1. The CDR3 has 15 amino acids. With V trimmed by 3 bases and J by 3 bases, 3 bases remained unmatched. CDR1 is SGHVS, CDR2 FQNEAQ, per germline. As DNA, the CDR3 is TGTGCCAGCAGCTTTTTGACAGGGGGTGGAAACACCATATATTTT. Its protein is CASSFLTGGGNTIYF.

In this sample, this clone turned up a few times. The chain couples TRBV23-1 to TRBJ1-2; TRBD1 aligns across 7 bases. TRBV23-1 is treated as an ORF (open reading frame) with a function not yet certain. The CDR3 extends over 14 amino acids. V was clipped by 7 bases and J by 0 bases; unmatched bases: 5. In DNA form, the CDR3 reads TGCGCCAGCATACGACAGGGACCTAACTATGGCTACACCTTC. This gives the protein CASIRQGPNYGYTF.

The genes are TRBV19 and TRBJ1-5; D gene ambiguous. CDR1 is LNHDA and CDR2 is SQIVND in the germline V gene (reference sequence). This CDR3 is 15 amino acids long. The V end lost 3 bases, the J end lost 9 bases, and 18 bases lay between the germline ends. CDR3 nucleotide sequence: TGTGCCAGTAGTATGGGTATGTCTGCCGAGGGGCCCCAGCATTTT. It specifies CASSMGMSAEGPQHF.

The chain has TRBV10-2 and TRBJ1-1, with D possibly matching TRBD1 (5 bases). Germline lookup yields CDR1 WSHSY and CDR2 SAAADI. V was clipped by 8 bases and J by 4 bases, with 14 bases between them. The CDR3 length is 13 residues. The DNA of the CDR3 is TGCGCCAGCTCGGGTTGGGGGGGCACTGAAGCTTTCTTT. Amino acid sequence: CASSGWGGTEAFF.

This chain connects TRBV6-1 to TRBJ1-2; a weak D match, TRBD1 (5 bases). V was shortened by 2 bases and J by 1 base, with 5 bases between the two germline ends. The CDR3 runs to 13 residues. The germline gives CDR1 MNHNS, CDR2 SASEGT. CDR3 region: CASSERGNYGYTF. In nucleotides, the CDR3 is TGTGCCAGCAGTGAAAGGGGTAACTATGGCTACACCTTC.

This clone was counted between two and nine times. CDR3 DNA sequence: TGCGCCAGCAGCCAAGATGCGGAGAGGCAGTACTTC. It specifies CASSQDAERQYF. The J gene is TRBJ2-7, the V gene TRBV4-1; D not certain. The CDR3 contains 12 residues. In germline, CDR1 is MGHRA, CDR2 YSYEKL. Trimming left V 0 bases short and J 9 bases short, with 9 bases between.

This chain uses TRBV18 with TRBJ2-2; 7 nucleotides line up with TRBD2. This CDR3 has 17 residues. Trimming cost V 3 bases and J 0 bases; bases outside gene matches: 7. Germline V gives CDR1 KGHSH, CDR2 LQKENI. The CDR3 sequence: CASSPGGRGTNTGELFF. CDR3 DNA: TGTGCCAGCTCACCGGGAGGGCGGGGAACGAACACCGGGGAGCTGTTTTTT.

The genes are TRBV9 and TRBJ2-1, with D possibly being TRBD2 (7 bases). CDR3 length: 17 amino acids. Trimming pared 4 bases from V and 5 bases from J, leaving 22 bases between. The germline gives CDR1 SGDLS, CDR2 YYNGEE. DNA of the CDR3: TGTGCCAGCAGCCCCTACTCTAGCCGGGGGGCTCACAATGAGCAGTTCTTC. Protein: CASSPYSSRGAHNEQFF.

CDR3 in amino acids: CASSSNSGDTQYF. CDR3 coding DNA: TGTGCCAGCAGCTCTAACAGTGGAGATACGCAGTATTTT. This chain links TRBV7-3 with TRBJ2-3; D is ambiguous. This CDR3 has 13 residues. Germline V lookup: CDR1 SGHTA, CDR2 FQGTGA. With 4 bases removed from V and 5 bases from J, the gap between germline ends came to 10 bases. The complete variable domain, with remaining parts taken from reference TRBV7-3 and TRBJ2-3, reads GAGVSQTPSNKVTEKGKYVELRCDPISGHTALYWYRQSLGQGPEFLIYFQGTGAADDSGLPNDRFFAVRPEGSVSTLKIQRTERGDSAVYLCASSSNSGDTQYFGPGTRLTVL.

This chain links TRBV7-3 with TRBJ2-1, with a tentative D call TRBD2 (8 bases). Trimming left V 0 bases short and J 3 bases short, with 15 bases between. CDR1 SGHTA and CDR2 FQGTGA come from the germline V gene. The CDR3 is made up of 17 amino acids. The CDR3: CASSLTPGGGLYNEQFF. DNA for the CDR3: TGTGCCAGCAGCTTAACCCCGGGAGGGGGCCTCTACAATGAGCAGTTCTTC.